Shown below are 17 T cell receptor beta chains from a single sample sequenced in a study of cytomegalovirus exposure and HLA in healthy donors. PCR primers comprised 60 Vbeta and 13 Jbeta primers. Clones were read by immunoSEQ multiplex PCR, and TCRdb kept only the in-frame ones, dropping some. The sample shows under 150,000 clones, 80% to 85% of them seen only once. The sequencing sample was made of PBMCs. Receptor source: a boy under 18 in good health and CMV-seronegative.

The chain has TRBV4-1 and TRBJ2-5, with 15 bases identical to TRBD2. The V gene's germline CDR1 is MGHRA and CDR2 YSYEKL. Trimming took 0 bases from V and 4 from J; bases not matched to a gene: 3. The CDR3 is 17 amino acids. CDR3 DNA sequence: TGCGCCAGCAGCCAAGAGAGGGGACTAGCGGGAGGAGAGACCCAGTACTTC. Translating gives CASSQERGLAGGETQYF.

J is TRBJ2-1 and V is TRBV19; 8 bases fit TRBD2. CDR3 length: 14 amino acids. J was trimmed by 2 bases and V by 9 bases; bases with no gene match: 6. Germline CDR1 reads LNHDA; CDR2 reads SQIVND (reference sequence). Written as DNA, the CDR3 is TGTGCCAGCCAAGAAGCGGGGGCCTACAATGAGCAGTTCTTC. Its protein is CASQEAGAYNEQFF.

There are a few counts of this clone. This rearrangement joins TRBV6-5 to TRBJ1-4, with D uncertain. V lost 0 bases and J 8 bases, leaving 7 bases between the germline ends. This CDR3 is 13 amino acids long. CDR1 is MNHEY and CDR2 is SVGAGI in the germline V gene. CDR3 region: CASSYSALEKLFF. CDR3 DNA: TGTGCCAGCAGTTACTCGGCCTTGGAAAAACTGTTTTTT.

This chain's CDR3 is CASSLAGNRADTQYF. The CDR3 DNA is TGTGCCAGCAGTTTAGCGGGAAACAGGGCAGATACGCAGTATTTT. This sequence joins TRBV2 and TRBJ2-3, with 8 bases identical to TRBD2. The trim removed 5 bases at V and 4 bases at J, leaving 8 bases unmatched. Germline assignment: CDR1 SNHLY and CDR2 FYNNEI. The CDR3 is made up of 15 amino acids.

This clone was observed a single time. V is TRBV7-2 and J is TRBJ2-2; D unclear. In germline, CDR1 is SGHTA, CDR2 FQGNSA. The CDR3 has 13 residues. Trimming pared 1 base from V and 5 bases from J, leaving 5 bases between. CDR3: CASSLDGTGELFF. DNA of the CDR3: TGTGCCAGCAGCTTAGACGGGACCGGGGAGCTGTTTTTT.

V is TRBV4-1 and J is TRBJ2-2; 7 bases fit TRBD2. The CDR3 covers 16 residues. The trim removed 4 bases at V and 7 bases at J, leaving 12 bases unmatched. In germline, CDR1 is MGHRA, CDR2 YSYEKL. CDR3 residues: CASSRGLGDYIGELFF. The CDR3 nucleotides read TGCGCCAGCAGCCGCGGACTAGGGGACTACATCGGGGAGCTGTTTTTT.

This chain uses TRBV5-1 with TRBJ2-3, with a possible D match to TRBD2 (6 bases). Trimming removed 4 bases from V and 2 bases from J, with 17 bases in between. The germline CDR1 and CDR2 sequences are SGHRS and YFSETQ. The length of the CDR3 is 16 residues. CDR3 amino acids: CASSNLLADPTDTQYF. DNA of the CDR3: TGCGCCAGCAGCAACCTCTTAGCGGACCCCACAGATACGCAGTATTTT.

V is TRBV2 and J is TRBJ1-1; no definite D call. Germline-derived CDR1 and CDR2 are SNHLY and FYNNEI. With 7 bases removed from V and 2 bases from J, the gap between germline ends came to 17 bases. CDR3 length: 15 residues. For the CDR3, the DNA is TGTGCCAGCATGGTCTCGACGCAGGCTAACACTGAAGCTTTCTTT. This encodes CASMVSTQANTEAFF.

The chain links TRBV4-1 to TRBJ2-3; possible D gene TRBD1, 5 bases. Per germline, CDR1 MGHRA and CDR2 YSYEKL. This CDR3 is built from 15 residues. Trimming took 0 bases from V and 3 from J, leaving 10 bases between them. The CDR3 DNA reads as TGCGCCAGCAGCCAAGAAACCCGACAGACAGATACGCAGTATTTT. Protein: CASSQETRQTDTQYF.

This chain connects TRBV7-7 to TRBJ2-5; D possibly corresponds to TRBD2 (6 bases). The CDR3 length is 14 residues. The V gene's germline CDR1 is SSHAT and CDR2 FNYEAQ (reference sequence). V lost 4 bases and J 3 bases, leaving 12 bases between the germline ends. The CDR3 bases are TGTGCCAGCAGCTCCGGGACTGGTGAAGAGACCCAGTACTTC. Translated, it gives CASSSGTGEETQYF.

The rearrangement uses TRBV2 and TRBJ2-7; 8 bases align to TRBD2. The germline V gene has CDR1 SNHLY and CDR2 FYNNEI. The J segment lost 2 bases and the V segment lost 4 bases, leaving 7 bases of the junction unmatched. The CDR3 totals 15 residues. This chain's CDR3 is CASSVGRVGTYEQYF. CDR3 nucleotide sequence: TGTGCCAGCAGTGTCGGGAGGGTTGGGACCTACGAGCAGTACTTC.

This chain connects TRBV25-1 to TRBJ1-2; D is perhaps TRBD1 (6 bases). CDR3 length: 16 residues. Germline assignment: CDR1 MGHDK and CDR2 SYGVNS. The germline V and J ends were trimmed by 2 bases and 3 bases, with 16 bases remaining between them. The CDR3 loop reads CASSEIGGAQDYGYTF. The CDR3 nucleotides are TGTGCCAGCAGTGAAATAGGGGGGGCACAGGACTATGGCTACACCTTC.

The J gene is TRBJ1-1, the V gene TRBV30, with a possible D match to TRBD1 (5 bases). The CDR3 covers 13 residues. Germline V gene data show CDR1 as GTSNPN and CDR2 as SVGIG (reference sequence). V lost 3 bases and J 7 bases, leaving 15 bases between the germline ends. The CDR3 loop reads CAWRNGGKREAFF. Here the CDR3 DNA reads TGTGCCTGGAGAAACGGGGGGAAGCGTGAAGCTTTCTTT.

V is TRBV7-2 and J is TRBJ2-3; 12 bases line up with TRBD2. This CDR3 is built from 16 residues. Per germline, CDR1 SGHTA and CDR2 FQGNSA. V gave up 5 bases and J gave up 0 bases; unmatched junction bases: 3. The CDR3 loop reads CASSPTSGGSTDTQYF. In DNA form, the CDR3 reads TGTGCCAGCAGCCCGACTAGCGGGGGTAGCACAGATACGCAGTATTTT.

The gene calls are TRBV2 and TRBJ2-2; TRBD2 matches 12 bases. The CDR3 extends over 17 amino acids. Germline V lookup: CDR1 SNHLY, CDR2 FYNNEI. Trimming at V came to 6 bases and at J to 2 bases, leaving 7 bases not matched to a gene. This chain's CDR3 is CASRKGTSGSNTGELFF. CDR3 nucleotides: TGTGCCAGCAGGAAGGGGACTAGCGGGTCTAACACCGGGGAGCTGTTTTTT. The full variable domain, with the rest looked up from reference TRBV2 and TRBJ2-2, is EPEVTQTPSHQVTQMGQEVILRCVPISNHLYFYWYRQILGQKVEFLVSFYNNEISEKSEIFDDQFSVERPDGSNFTLKIRSTKLEDSAMYFCASRKGTSGSNTGELFFGEGSRLTVL.

This clone was found once. The rearrangement links TRBV5-1 to TRBJ2-7, with TRBD2 identical over 13 bases. The CDR3 contains 17 residues. The V and J ends lost 1 base and 7 bases, in that order; junction bases with no gene match: 11. CDR1 and CDR2 (germline): SGHRS, YFSETQ. CDR3 protein: CASSLFPGLAGVGEQYF. CDR3 nucleotides: TGCGCCAGCAGCTTGTTCCCCGGACTAGCGGGAGTTGGGGAGCAGTACTTC. Variable domain in full (rest from reference TRBV5-1 and TRBJ2-7): KAGVTQTPRYLIKTRGQQVTLSCSPISGHRSVSWYQQTPGQGLQFLFEYFSETQRNKGNFPGRFSGRQFSNSRSEMNVSTLELGDSALYLCASSLFPGLAGVGEQYFGPGTRLTVT.

About this clone: An end of the junction does not agree with germline; a read error may underlie this. V is TRBV27 and J is TRBJ1-4, with 7 bases aligning to TRBD1. The CDR3 length is 14 residues. Germline V gene data show CDR1 as MNHEY and CDR2 as SMNVEV (reference sequence). The CDR3 region is CASSWTGAKEKLFF. The CDR3 coding sequence is TGTGCCAGCAGTTGGACAGGAGCTAAGGAAAAACTGTTTTTT.